This is a list of T cell receptor beta chains from one sample in a study of OX40 agonist ivuxolimab in advanced cancers. The assay was immunoSEQ multiplex PCR, and TCRdb's table has in-frame clones only and misses some. The sample shows about 72,000 clones, nearly 90% of them seen only once. Source: CD4+ or CD8+ T cells sorted from blood, taken in a trial of the OX40 agonist ivuxolimab. These receptors were obtained from an adult with an advanced solid tumor such as melanoma, head and neck, liver or kidney cancer. The CDR3 runs from the conserved cysteine through the conserved F or W. D genes are given only for firm matches. Expanded clones are given a class, and other clones once, few, many or no size at all.

CASSLGPDTQYF,TGTGCCAGCAGCTTAGGGCCGGATACGCAGTATTTT,TRBV9,-,TRBJ2-3,-
CASRSLPGGGTEAFF,TGTGCCAGTAGATCCCTCCCGGGAGGGGGCACTGAAGCTTTCTTT,TRBV19,once,TRBJ1-1,-
CASSQSTAYGYTF,TGCGCCAGCAGCCAAAGTACCGCTTATGGCTACACCTTC,TRBV4-1,few,TRBJ1-2,-
CASSLARGSYEQYF,TGTGCCAGCAGCTTGGCGCGAGGCTCCTACGAGCAGTACTTC,TRBV5-4,once,TRBJ2-7,-
CASRRDGTYEQYF,TGTGCCAGCAGAAGGGACGGGACCTACGAGCAGTACTTC,TRBV6-1,-,TRBJ2-7,-
CASSRWAAYSSYEQYF,TGTGCCAGCAGCCGGTGGGCTGCTTACAGCTCCTACGAGCAGTACTTC,TRBV7-2,-,TRBJ2-7,-
CASTRLAGDETQYF,TGTGCCAGCACGAGACTAGCGGGAGACGAGACCCAGTACTTC,TRBV2,-,TRBJ2-5,TRBD2
CASSRGAGNQPQHF,TGTGCCAGCTCACGGGGGGCTGGGAATCAGCCCCAGCATTTT,TRBV18,-,TRBJ1-5,-
CAVGDGETQYF,TGTGCAGTAGGGGACGGAGAGACCCAGTACTTC,TRBV10-3,-,TRBJ2-5,-
CATMGQQMNTEAFF,TGTGCCACTATGGGACAGCAAATGAACACTGAAGCTTTCTTT,TRBV19,few,TRBJ1-1,TRBD1
CASTRRGSLDEKLFF,TGCGCCAGCACCAGACGAGGCTCCTTAGATGAAAAACTGTTTTTT,TRBV5-1,-,TRBJ1-4,-
CASSLGDFQETQYF,TGTGCCAGCAGCTTGGGGGACTTTCAAGAGACCCAGTACTTC,TRBV11-2,-,TRBJ2-5,-
CASTLEASGADVGEQFF,TGTGCCAGCACCCTAGAGGCTAGCGGTGCTGATGTTGGTGAGCAGTTCTTC,TRBV7-6,-,TRBJ2-1,TRBD2
CASSLLQGESYEQYF,TGTGCTAGCAGCTTACTCCAAGGGGAGTCCTACGAGCAGTACTTC,TRBV7-7,-,TRBJ2-7,-
CASSLGRNEQFF,TGCGCCAGCAGTCTCGGCCGCAATGAGCAGTTCTTC,TRBV5-1,-,TRBJ2-1,-
CASSQLTFRAFF,TGCGCCAGCAGCCAACTCACATTTCGAGCTTTCTTT,TRBV4-3,-,TRBJ1-1,-
CATSKGIQETQYF,TGTGCCACCAGTAAGGGGATCCAAGAGACCCAGTACTTC,TRBV15,once,TRBJ2-5,-
CASSTHFSGANVLTF,TGTGCCAGTAGTACCCATTTCTCTGGGGCCAACGTCCTGACTTTC,TRBV19,-,TRBJ2-6,-
CASSYSGQGNEKLFF,TGTGCCAGCAGCTATTCGGGACAGGGTAATGAAAAACTGTTTTTT,TRBV11-2,-,TRBJ1-4,TRBD1
CASSQSLAGDNEQFF,TGTGCCAGCAGCCAATCCCTAGCGGGGGACAATGAGCAGTTCTTC,TRBV4-2,-,TRBJ2-1,TRBD2
CASSPRAGGLTGELFF,TGTGCCAGCTCACCTCGGGCAGGGGGCCTCACCGGGGAGCTGTTTTTT,TRBV18,-,TRBJ2-2,TRBD1
CASSPSGTPSGNTIYF,TGTGCCAGTAGTCCCTCCGGGACGCCCTCTGGAAACACCATATATTTT,TRBV19,once,TRBJ1-3,-
CARSSHCNEQFF,TGTGCCAGAAGCTCTCATTGCAATGAGCAGTTCTTC,TRBV5-3,-,TRBJ2-1,-
CASSLTSGTYNEQFF,TGTGCCAGCAGCCTCACTAGCGGGACCTACAATGAGCAGTTCTTC,TRBV11-2,-,TRBJ2-1,TRBD2
CASSLAGNGEQFF,TGTGCCAGCAGCTTAGCGGGTAACGGTGAGCAGTTCTTC,TRBV7-9,-,TRBJ2-1,-
CASSLGTGDQPQHF,TGTGCCAGCAGTCTCGGGACAGGGGATCAGCCCCAGCATTTT,TRBV28,-,TRBJ1-5,TRBD1
CASSLAGGTDTQYF,TGCGCCAGCAGCTTAGCGGGAGGCACAGATACGCAGTATTTT,TRBV5-1,-,TRBJ2-3,TRBD2
CASSFDGSSYNEQFF,TGCGCCAGCAGCTTCGACGGGAGCTCCTACAATGAGCAGTTCTTC,TRBV5-1,-,TRBJ2-1,-
CASRTRPGRVNTEAFF,TGTGCCAGCAGAACCCGGCCAGGGCGGGTGAACACTGAAGCTTTCTTT,TRBV27,-,TRBJ1-1,-
CASRSGGSNYGYTF,TGTGCCAGCAGAAGTGGAGGGTCTAACTATGGCTACACCTTC,TRBV6-5,-,TRBJ1-2,-
CASSPRGGPETQYF,TGTGCCAGCTCACCACGGGGCGGACCGGAGACCCAGTACTTC,TRBV18,-,TRBJ2-5,-
CASPRGDGYTF,TGCGCCAGTCCCAGAGGTGATGGCTACACCTTC,TRBV10-1,-,TRBJ1-2,-
CASSPGGRGTQYF,TGTGCTAGCAGCCCAGGCGGGAGAGGGACCCAGTACTTC,TRBV7-7,-,TRBJ2-5,TRBD2
CASSNDLSGYYEQYF,TGTGCCAGCAGCAACGACCTTAGCGGGTACTACGAGCAGTACTTC,TRBV6-5,-,TRBJ2-7,TRBD2
CTSRRRTGGQPEKETQYF,TGCACCAGCAGACGTCGGACAGGGGGCCAACCGGAAAAAGAGACCCAGTACTTC,TRBV1,-,TRBJ2-5,-
CASSSLSTYEQYF,TGTGCCAGCAGCTCTCTCTCGACATACGAGCAGTACTTC,TRBV16,-,TRBJ2-7,-
CASSLGHSNQPQHF,TGTGCCAGCAGCTTAGGACATAGCAATCAGCCCCAGCATTTT,TRBV11-2,-,TRBJ1-5,-
CSVRGGGKAEAFF,TGCAGCGTTCGGGGAGGGGGGAAGGCTGAAGCTTTCTTT,TRBV29-1,-,TRBJ1-1,-
CASRGGWDTEAFF,TGTGCCAGCAGGGGGGGCTGGGACACTGAAGCTTTCTTT,TRBV6-1,-,TRBJ1-1,-
CASSEEGGNSPLHF,TGCGCCAGCAGTGAGGAGGGGGGGAATTCACCCCTCCACTTT,TRBV10-2,-,TRBJ1-6,-
CASSAMTGSETQYF,TGCGCCAGCAGCGCCATGACAGGGAGTGAGACCCAGTACTTC,TRBV5-1,-,TRBJ2-5,TRBD1
CASSSKKQVSTDTQYF,TGTGCCAGCAGCTCCAAGAAACAGGTTAGCACAGATACGCAGTATTTT,TRBV9,-,TRBJ2-3,-